This TCR beta chain was identified in a study of regulatory T cells in long-lasting Graves disease. Findings and limits, study-wide: Persistent disease was characterized by preferential usage of TRBV28, TRBJ1-2 and TRBJ2-5.

This clonotype has a count of ten or more. The antigen is not known. Arm-PCR of CDR3 regions and iRepertoire HTBI primers were used to build TCR beta libraries. TCRdb itself ran the multiplex PCR reads through MiXCR, one entry per CDR3 protein. The data show roughly 420,000 distinct CDR3 sequences, with approximately 16% seen just once and 20% to 25% held by the top ten. The sample's time point: newly diagnosed GD, antithyroid drugs for less than 3 months. The TCR library was made from RNA that had been extracted from PBMCs in TRIzol. The V and J ends lost 6 bases and 5 bases respectively, with 10 bases between them. Germline lookup yields CDR1 SGHVS and CDR2 FNYEAQ. The CDR3 is 12 residues long. The same sample was also studied in work on T cells in Graves' hyperthyroidism and ophthalmopathy. That study reports: HTBI primers were employed in a first-round RT-PCR of the TCR CDR3.

The source material was peripheral blood mononuclear cells (PBMCs), sampled at new diagnosis, from a patient treated with antithyroid drugs. The genes are TRBV7-6 and TRBJ1-1; no definite D call. The receptor comes from a woman younger than 35 with Graves disease. CDR3 coding DNA: TGTGCCAGCAGGGAGGCCGGTACTGAAGCTTTCTTT. Protein product: CASREAGTEAFF.